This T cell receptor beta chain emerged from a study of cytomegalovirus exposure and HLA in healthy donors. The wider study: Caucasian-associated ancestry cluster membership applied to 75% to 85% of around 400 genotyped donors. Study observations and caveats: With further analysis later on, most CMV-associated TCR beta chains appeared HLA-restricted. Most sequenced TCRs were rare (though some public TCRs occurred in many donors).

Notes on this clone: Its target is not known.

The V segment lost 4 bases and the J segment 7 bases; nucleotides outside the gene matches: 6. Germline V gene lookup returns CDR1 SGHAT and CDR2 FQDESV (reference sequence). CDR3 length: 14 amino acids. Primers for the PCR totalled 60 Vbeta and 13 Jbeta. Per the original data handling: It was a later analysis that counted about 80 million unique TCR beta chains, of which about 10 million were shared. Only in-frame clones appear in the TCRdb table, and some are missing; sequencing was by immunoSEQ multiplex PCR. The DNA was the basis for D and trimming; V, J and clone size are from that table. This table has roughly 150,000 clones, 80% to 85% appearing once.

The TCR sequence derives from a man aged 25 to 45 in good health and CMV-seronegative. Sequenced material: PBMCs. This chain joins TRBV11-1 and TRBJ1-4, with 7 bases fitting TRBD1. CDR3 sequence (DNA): TGTGCCAGCAGCTCCACAGGGGCGGGTGAAAAACTGTTTTTT. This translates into CASSSTGAGEKLFF.